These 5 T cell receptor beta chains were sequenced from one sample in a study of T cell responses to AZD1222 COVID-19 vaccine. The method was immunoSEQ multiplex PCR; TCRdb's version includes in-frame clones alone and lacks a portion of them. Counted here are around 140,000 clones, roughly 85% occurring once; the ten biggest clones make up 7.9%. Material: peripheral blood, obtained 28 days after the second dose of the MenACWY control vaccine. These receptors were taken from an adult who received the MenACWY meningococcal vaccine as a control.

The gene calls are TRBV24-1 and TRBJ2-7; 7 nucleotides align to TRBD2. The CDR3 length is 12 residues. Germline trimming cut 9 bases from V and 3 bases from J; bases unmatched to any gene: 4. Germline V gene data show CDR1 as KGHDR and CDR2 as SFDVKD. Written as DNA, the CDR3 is TGTGCCACCCCGGGAGGCAACTACGAGCAGTACGTC. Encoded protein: CATPGGNYEQYV.

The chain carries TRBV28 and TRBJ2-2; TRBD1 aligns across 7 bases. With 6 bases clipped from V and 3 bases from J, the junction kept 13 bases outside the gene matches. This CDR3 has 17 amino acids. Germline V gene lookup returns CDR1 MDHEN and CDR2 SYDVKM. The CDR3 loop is CASSSSLTGRYTGELFF. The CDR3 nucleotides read TGTGCCAGCAGCTCCTCCCTGACAGGGCGGTACACCGGGGAGCTGTTTTTT. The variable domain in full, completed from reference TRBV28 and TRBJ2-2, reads DVKVTQSSRYLVKRTGEKVFLECVQDMDHENMFWYRQDPGLGLRLIYFSYDVKMKEKGDIPEGYSVSREKKERFSLILESASTNQTSMYLCASSSSLTGRYTGELFFGEGSRLTVL.

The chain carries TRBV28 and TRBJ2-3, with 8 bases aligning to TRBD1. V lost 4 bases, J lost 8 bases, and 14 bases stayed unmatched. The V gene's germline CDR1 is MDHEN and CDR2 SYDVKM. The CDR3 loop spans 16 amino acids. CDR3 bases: TGTGCCAGCAGTTCGGTGGGTGGACAGGGTCCAGGTACGCAGTATTTT. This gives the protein CASSSVGGQGPGTQYF.

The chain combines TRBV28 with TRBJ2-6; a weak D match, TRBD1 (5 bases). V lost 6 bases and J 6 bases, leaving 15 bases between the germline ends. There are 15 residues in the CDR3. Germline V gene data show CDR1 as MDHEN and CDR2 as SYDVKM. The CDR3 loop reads CASSPRAWSANVLTF. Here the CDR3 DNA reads TGTGCCAGCAGCCCCAGGGCGTGGTCGGCCAACGTCCTGACTTTC.

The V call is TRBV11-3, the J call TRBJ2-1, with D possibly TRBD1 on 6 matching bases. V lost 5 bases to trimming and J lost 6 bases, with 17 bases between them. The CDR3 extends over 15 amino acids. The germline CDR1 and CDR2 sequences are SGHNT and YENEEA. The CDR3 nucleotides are TGTGCCAGCAGCCTCCAGGGGCAATTATTCAATGAGCAGTTCTTC. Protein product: CASSLQGQLFNEQFF.